These T cell receptor beta chains were read from a single sample in a study of blood T cell repertoires in COVID-19. Method: immunoSEQ multiplex PCR; TCRdb's copy keeps in-frame clones and lacks some. The sample holds under 350,000 clones, 70% to 90% seen once. Sequenced sample: peripheral blood. The receptors derive from a woman in her 70s with acute or convalescent COVID-19. The conserved cysteine and the conserved F or W are not part of the CDR3 here.

v_gene,j_gene,CDR3aa
TRBV6-5,TRBJ2-7,ASSIGPAGY
TRBV4-1,TRBJ1-5,ASSQAGALNQPQH
TRBV6-1,TRBJ1-5,ASSEDRAQPQH
TRBV11-2,TRBJ1-2,ASSPLGQGIGYT
TRBV19,TRBJ1-1,ASRRRDRGAEAF
TRBV5-1,TRBJ1-1,ASTSSAGLQNVEAF
TRBV6-6,TRBJ1-1,ASNLDRFNTEAF
TRBV12-3/TRBV12-4,TRBJ1-1,ASSFSVNTEAF
TRBV5-4,TRBJ2-5,ASSFLTSSDQETQY
TRBV19,TRBJ1-2,ASSITGIGVYGYT
TRBV5-1,TRBJ1-4,ASSPRPQGARDMEKLF